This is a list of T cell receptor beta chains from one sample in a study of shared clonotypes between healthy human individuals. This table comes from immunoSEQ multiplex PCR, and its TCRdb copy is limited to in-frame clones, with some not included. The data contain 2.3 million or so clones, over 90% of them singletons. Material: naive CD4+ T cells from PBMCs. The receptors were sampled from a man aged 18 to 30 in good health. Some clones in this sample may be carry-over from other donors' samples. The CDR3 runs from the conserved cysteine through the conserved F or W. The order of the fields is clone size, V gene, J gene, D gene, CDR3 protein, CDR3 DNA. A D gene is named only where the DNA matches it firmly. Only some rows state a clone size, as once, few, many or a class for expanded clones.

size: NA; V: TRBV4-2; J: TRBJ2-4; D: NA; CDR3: CASSQEGGTTKNIQYF; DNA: TGTGCCAGCAGCCAAGAGGGAGGGACAACCAAAAACATTCAGTACTTC
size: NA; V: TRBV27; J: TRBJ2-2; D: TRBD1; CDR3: CASSLSSTGVVGELFF; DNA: TGTGCCAGCAGTTTATCTTCCACAGGGGTCGTCGGGGAGCTGTTTTTT
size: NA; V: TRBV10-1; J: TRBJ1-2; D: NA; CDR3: CASFQASTYGYTF; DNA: TGCGCCAGCTTCCAGGCGTCTACCTATGGCTACACCTTC
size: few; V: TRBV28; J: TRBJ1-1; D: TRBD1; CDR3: CAIAGRGYTEAFF; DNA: TGTGCCATCGCAGGCAGGGGGTACACTGAAGCTTTCTTT
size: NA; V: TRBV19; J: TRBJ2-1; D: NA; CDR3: CASRARGSYNEQFF; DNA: TGTGCCAGTAGGGCGCGCGGTTCCTACAATGAGCAGTTCTTC
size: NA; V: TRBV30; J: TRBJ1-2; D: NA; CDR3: CAFYNRDGYTF; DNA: TGTGCCTTCTACAACAGGGATGGCTACACCTTC
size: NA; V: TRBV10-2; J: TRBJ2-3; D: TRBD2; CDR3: CASRPVLAGRGTQYF; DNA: TGCGCCAGCAGGCCGGTACTAGCGGGAAGGGGTACGCAGTATTTT
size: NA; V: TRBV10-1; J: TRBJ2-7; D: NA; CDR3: CASSEGRPEGQYF; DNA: TGCGCCAGCAGTGAGGGGAGACCGGAAGGGCAGTACTTC
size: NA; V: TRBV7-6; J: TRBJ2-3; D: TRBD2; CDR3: CASSLATSRADTQYF; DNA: TGTGCCAGCAGCCTCGCGACTAGCAGGGCAGATACGCAGTATTTT
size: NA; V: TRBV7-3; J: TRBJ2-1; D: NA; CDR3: CASSLLYRDNEQFF; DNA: TGTGCCAGCAGCTTATTGTACAGGGACAATGAGCAGTTCTTC
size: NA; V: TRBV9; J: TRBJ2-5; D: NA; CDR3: CASSVRTGEETQYF; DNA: TGTGCCAGCAGCGTGCGGACTGGGGAAGAGACCCAGTACTTC
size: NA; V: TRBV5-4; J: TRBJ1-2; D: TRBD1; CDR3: CASSFRGQGNYGYTF; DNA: TGTGCCAGCAGCTTCCGGGGACAGGGGAACTATGGCTACACCTTC
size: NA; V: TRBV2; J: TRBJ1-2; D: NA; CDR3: CASSPQILGDYGYTF; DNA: TGTGCCAGCAGCCCACAAATCCTTGGGGACTATGGCTACACCTTC
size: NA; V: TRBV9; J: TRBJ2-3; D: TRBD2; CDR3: CASSPREASGMIPTDTQYF; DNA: TGTGCCAGCAGCCCTCGTGAGGCTAGCGGGATGATCCCCACAGATACGCAGTATTTT
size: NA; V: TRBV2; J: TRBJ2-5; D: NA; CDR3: CASARGGSPIGETQYF; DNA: TGTGCCAGTGCCCGGGGAGGATCCCCCATCGGGGAGACCCAGTACTTC
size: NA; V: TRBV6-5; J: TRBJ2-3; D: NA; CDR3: CASTSPHSTDTQYF; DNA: TGTGCCAGCACCTCCCCACACAGCACAGATACGCAGTATTTT
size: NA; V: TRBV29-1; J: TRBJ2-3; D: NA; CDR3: CSVENRGTDTQYF; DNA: TGCAGCGTTGAAAACCGCGGGACAGATACGCAGTATTTT
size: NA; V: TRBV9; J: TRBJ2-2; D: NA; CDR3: CASSVANGGAGELFF; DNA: TGTGCCAGCAGCGTAGCGAACGGCGGGGCCGGGGAGCTGTTTTTT
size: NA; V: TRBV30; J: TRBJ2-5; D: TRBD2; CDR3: CAWDPSAGGRQETQYF; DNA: TGTGCCTGGGATCCCTCCGCGGGAGGTAGGCAAGAGACCCAGTACTTC
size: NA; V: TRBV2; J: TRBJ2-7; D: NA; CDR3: CASRETGQDEQYF; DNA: TGTGCCAGCAGGGAGACAGGTCAGGACGAGCAGTACTTC
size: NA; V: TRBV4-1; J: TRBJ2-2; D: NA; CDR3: CASSLIWTGGHTGELFF; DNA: TGCGCCAGCAGCCTAATATGGACAGGAGGGCACACCGGGGAGCTGTTTTTT
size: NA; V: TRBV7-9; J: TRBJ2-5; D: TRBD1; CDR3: CASSLGTGEETQYF; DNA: TGTGCCAGCAGCTTAGGGACAGGGGAAGAGACCCAGTACTTC
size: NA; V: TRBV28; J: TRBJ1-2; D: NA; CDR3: CASSLGQYNYGYTF; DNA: TGTGCCAGCAGTTTAGGACAGTACAACTATGGCTACACCTTC
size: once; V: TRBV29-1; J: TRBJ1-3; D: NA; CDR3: CSVEVSSGNTIYF; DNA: TGCAGCGTTGAAGTCTCTTCTGGAAACACCATATATTTT
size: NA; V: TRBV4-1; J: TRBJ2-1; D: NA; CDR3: CASSQPTGRAYNEQFF; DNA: TGCGCCAGCAGCCAACCCACAGGGCGCGCCTACAATGAGCAGTTCTTC
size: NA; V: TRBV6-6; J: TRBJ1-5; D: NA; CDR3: CASSTAGGSNQPQHF; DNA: TGTGCCAGCAGTACGGCCGGAGGGAGCAATCAGCCCCAGCATTTT